The 3 T cell receptor beta chains below were found in one sample sequenced in a study of neurological immune-mediated disorders. A single record per CDR3 protein comes from TCRdb applying MiXCR to the 5' RACE reads. The profile covers 100,000 or so distinct CDR3 sequences, with around 3.3% appearing a single time and 5% to 6.5% taken by the ten largest. The specimen sequenced was PBMCs. The receptors were sampled from a woman between 18 and 29 years old with multiple sclerosis.

This clonotype turned up a few times. The chain joins TRBV7-2 to TRBJ2-1; 9 nucleotides agree with TRBD2. The V gene's germline CDR1 is SGHTA and CDR2 FQGNSA. The trim removed 4 bases at V and 1 base at J, leaving 8 bases unmatched. The CDR3 is 17 residues long. The CDR3 region is CASSSTPSGGSYNEQFF. CDR3 coding DNA: TGTGCCAGCAGCTCGACCCCGAGCGGGGGGTCCTACAATGAGCAGTTCTTC.

This clonotype occurred many times. V gene TRBV4-2 combines with J gene TRBJ2-3, with D perhaps matching TRBD1 or TRBD2 (5 bases each). CDR1 and CDR2 from the germline V gene are LGHNA and YNFKEQ. Trimming shortened V by 3 bases and J by 3 bases, and 10 bases separated the two germline ends. The CDR3 consists of 14 residues. CDR3 DNA sequence: TGTGCCAGCAGCCAGGGGACCAGGACAGATACGCAGTATTTT. Encoded protein: CASSQGTRTDTQYF.

This clonotype appeared many times. The chain links TRBV6-5 to TRBJ2-7; no firm D call. The CDR3 spans 12 residues. Germline values: CDR1 MNHEY, CDR2 SVGAGI. V lost 4 bases and J 3 bases, leaving 7 bases between the germline ends. In DNA, the CDR3 is TGTGCCAGCAGTTCCCAGCGCTACGAGCAGTACTTC. It translates to CASSSQRYEQYF.